This TCR beta chain was retrieved from a study of shared clonotypes between healthy human individuals. As for the study in general: In total, the donors were two women and a few men aged 18 to 49.

Donors comprised healthy HIV-negative adults lacking recent acute infections or vaccinations. With V trimmed by 3 bases and J by 8 bases, 5 bases remained unmatched. The germline gives CDR1 SGDLS, CDR2 YYNGEE. CDR3 length: 14 residues. PCR replicates from unsorted PBMC used approximately 300 ng DNA, and this amount was tens of thousands of T cell genomes. Profiling relied on immunoSEQ multiplex PCR, and the TCRdb table lists in-frame clones only, not all of them. The data hold 450,000 to 500,000 clones, with roughly 85% observed a single time. This clone was recorded a few times. This clonotype was obtained from a woman between 40 and 55 years old in good health. Some clones in this sample may be carry-over from other donors' samples. This sequence joins TRBV9 and TRBJ2-1; 10 bases are shared with TRBD2. Sample: PBMCs. Written as DNA, the CDR3 is TGTGCCAGCAGCGGCGGGACTAGCGTCCATGAGCAGTTCTTC. This translates into CASSGGTSVHEQFF.